The 21 T cell receptor beta chains in this list originate from one sample, sequenced in a study of blood T cell repertoires in COVID-19. Clones were sequenced by immunoSEQ multiplex PCR, and TCRdb holds only the in-frame ones, with some missing. Of tens of thousands of clones listed, 88% were seen once; the top ten hold roughly 5%. The sample was peripheral blood. These receptors were taken from a human donor in a cohort sampled during active COVID-19.

The genes are TRBV12-3 or TRBV12-4 and TRBJ2-3; D call uncertain. Trimming cost V 6 bases and J 0 bases, with 4 bases left between them. The CDR3 spans 12 residues. The CDR3 loop reads CASSYSTDTQYF. The CDR3 DNA reads TGTGCCAGCAGCTACAGCACAGATACGCAGTATTTT.

The V gene is TRBV4-1, the J gene TRBJ2-1; TRBD2 matches at 7 bases. Germline V gene sequence: CDR1 MGHRA, CDR2 YSYEKL. CDR3 length: 11 residues. The ends lost 6 bases at V and 7 bases at J; junction bases unmatched: 0. CDR3 nucleotides: TGCGCCAGCAGACTAGCGAATGAGCAGTTCTTC. Protein product: CASRLANEQFF.

The rearrangement joins TRBV19 to TRBJ1-3; 7 bases match TRBD1. This CDR3 is built from 13 residues. CDR1 and CDR2 (germline): LNHDA, SQIVND (reference sequence). J was trimmed by 0 bases and V by 8 bases; bases with no gene match: 1. In DNA, the CDR3 is TGTGCCAGTTGGGACAGCTCTGGAAACACCATATATTTT. This codes for CASWDSSGNTIYF.

The chain uses TRBV11-2 and TRBJ1-5, with D maybe TRBD1 (5 bases). The V end lost 1 base, the J end lost 7 bases, and 14 bases lay between the germline ends. The CDR3 totals 15 residues. In germline, CDR1 is SGHAT, CDR2 FQNNGV. The CDR3: CASSLGLRADQPQHF. The CDR3 DNA reads TGTGCCAGCAGCTTAGGTCTCAGGGCGGACCAGCCCCAGCATTTT.

The rearrangement joins TRBV3-1 (or the pseudogene TRBV3-2) to TRBJ1-4; D not certain. The CDR3 sequence is 15 residues long. V dropped 1 base and J dropped 14 bases, with 20 bases sitting between them. In germline, CDR1 is LGHDT, CDR2 YNNKEL (reference sequence). CDR3 in DNA: TGTGCCAGCAGCCAAGGTTTAGCCCACCGGGTTATCCTGTTTTTT. Its translation: CASSQGLAHRVILFF.

The CDR3, as DNA: TGTGCCAGCAGCTTAAACGGGCGGGCGGGAGAGACCCAGTACTTC. This codes for CASSLNGRAGETQYF. The genes are TRBV7-6 and TRBJ2-5; TRBD2 might be the D (5 bases). The CDR3 loop spans 15 amino acids. Germline CDR1 SGHVS, CDR2 FNYEAQ. Trimming stripped 2 bases from V and 4 bases from J, with 14 bases between.

The genes are TRBV19 and TRBJ2-2, with unresolved D. V lost 7 bases and J 8 bases, leaving 11 bases between the germline ends. The CDR3 is 12 residues long. Germline lookup yields CDR1 LNHDA and CDR2 SQIVND (reference sequence). For the CDR3, the DNA is TGTGCCAGTAAGATCGCGTCAGGGGAGCTGTTTTTT. It is translated as CASKIASGELFF.

The rearrangement joins TRBV28 to TRBJ2-5; TRBD1 matches 10 bases. V lost 3 bases to trimming and J lost 3 bases; unmatched junction nucleotides: 7. CDR3 length equals 16 residues. Looked up from germline, CDR1 is MDHEN and CDR2 is SYDVKM. The CDR3 reads CASSFARGTGEETQYF. Here the CDR3 DNA reads TGTGCCAGCAGTTTCGCTAGAGGGACAGGGGAAGAGACCCAGTACTTC.

This chain uses TRBV6-6 with TRBJ1-2; TRBD1 is a possible D gene (6 bases). The CDR3 loop spans 14 amino acids. The V and J ends lost 6 bases and 0 bases respectively, with 11 bases between them. From germline, CDR1 is MNHNY and CDR2 SVGAGI (reference sequence). CDR3 in DNA: TGTGCCAGCAGGGTAGGGGGGGCTAACTATGGCTACACCTTC. Translation: CASRVGGANYGYTF.

The chain recombines TRBV7-7 with TRBJ2-1, with 10 bases fitting TRBD2. The CDR3 totals 15 residues. Germline loops: CDR1 SSHAT, CDR2 FNYEAQ (reference sequence). Trimming took 1 base from V and 3 from J; bases not matched to a gene: 0. DNA of the CDR3: TGTGCCAGCAGCTTAGGGACTAGCGGCTACAATGAGCAGTTCTTC. Its translation: CASSLGTSGYNEQFF.

The rearrangement links TRBV10-2 to TRBJ2-7, with 11 nucleotides matching TRBD2. CDR3 length equals 15 residues. Looked up from germline, CDR1 is WSHSY and CDR2 is SAAADI. Losses at the gene ends were 7 bases for V and 4 bases for J; bases not matched to a gene: 9. CDR3 sequence: CASTSGLAELYEQYF. DNA for the CDR3: TGCGCCAGCACCTCGGGACTAGCGGAGTTATACGAGCAGTACTTC.

The chain employs TRBV11-2 and TRBJ1-4; D is unresolved. CDR3 length: 16 amino acids. V lost 5 bases and J lost 1, with 14 bases in between. The V gene's germline CDR1 is SGHAT and CDR2 FQNNGV. The CDR3 is CASSPTGFGTNEKLFF. The CDR3, as DNA: TGTGCCAGCAGCCCAACGGGTTTCGGAACTAATGAAAAACTGTTTTTT.

The rearrangement joins TRBV18 to TRBJ2-2; D call uncertain. Per germline, CDR1 KGHSH and CDR2 LQKENI. The V gene lost 5 bases and the J gene lost 1 base, with 14 bases spanning the gap. This CDR3 contains 16 residues. CDR3 nucleotide sequence: TGTGCCAGCTCATCGACACACCCACAGAACACCGGGGAGCTGTTTTTT. This translates into CASSSTHPQNTGELFF.

This chain links TRBV7-7 with TRBJ2-5; 7 bases fit TRBD2. The CDR3 is 15 residues long. J gave up 2 bases and V 0 bases, and 3 bases lay outside the gene matches. Germline V CDR1 and CDR2: SSHAT, FNYEAQ (reference sequence). The CDR3 DNA reads as TGTGCCAGCAGCTTAGCGGGGGGGAATCAAGAGACCCAGTACTTC. This sequence encodes CASSLAGGNQETQYF.

V gene TRBV9 combines with J gene TRBJ1-3; TRBD1 aligns across 9 bases. The V segment lost 3 bases and the J segment 4 bases; nucleotides outside the gene matches: 5. CDR3 size: 15 residues. CDR1 and CDR2 (germline): SGDLS, YYNGEE. The CDR3 DNA reads as TGTGCCAGCAGCGAGGGGACAGGGATCGGAAACACCATATATTTT. Protein: CASSEGTGIGNTIYF.

The genes are TRBV18 and TRBJ2-2; tentatively, D is TRBD1 (5 bases). Germline CDR1 reads KGHSH; CDR2 reads LQKENI. The V and J ends lost 2 bases and 3 bases respectively, with 13 bases between them. The CDR3 extends over 16 amino acids. This CDR3 reads CASSPYLQADTGELFF. The CDR3 DNA follows: TGTGCCAGCTCACCATACTTACAGGCGGACACCGGGGAGCTGTTTTTT.

This rearrangement joins TRBV6-5 to TRBJ1-2; 8 bases are a match to TRBD1. There are 15 residues in the CDR3. Trimming cost V 10 bases and J 8 bases; bases outside gene matches: 18. Per germline, CDR1 MNHEY and CDR2 SVGAGI. The CDR3, as DNA: TGTGCCACCGGACAGGGTTCTCTCTTGGCCGAGGGCTACACCTTC. Translated, it gives CATGQGSLLAEGYTF.

The rearrangement links TRBV5-8 to TRBJ2-7; 8 bases align to TRBD2. V shed 1 base and J 3 bases; nucleotides not matched to a gene: 3. The CDR3 extends over 14 amino acids. Germline V CDR1 and CDR2: SGHTS, YDEGEE. The CDR3 sequence is CASSLTSGGYEQYF. The CDR3, as DNA: TGTGCCAGCAGCTTGACTAGCGGCGGCTACGAGCAGTACTTC.

This clone was counted a single time. The chain links TRBV19 to TRBJ2-5; D may be TRBD1 (5 bases). The length of the CDR3 is 16 residues. Trimming left V 5 bases short and J 0 bases short, with 16 bases between. Germline CDR1 LNHDA, CDR2 SQIVND (reference sequence). CDR3 amino acids: CASSSRQNPYQETQYF. In DNA, the CDR3 is TGTGCCAGTAGTTCCAGACAGAACCCTTACCAAGAGACCCAGTACTTC. Full variable domain (rest looked up from reference TRBV19 and TRBJ2-5): DGGITQSPKYLFRKEGQNVTLSCEQNLNHDAMYWYRQDPGQGLRLIYYSQIVNDFQKGDIAEGYSVSREKKESFPLTVTSAQKNPTAFYLCASSSRQNPYQETQYFGPGTRLLVL.

In its sample, this clone was seen once. The chain is built from TRBV7-6 and TRBJ1-6; 7 bases map to TRBD1. This CDR3 region has 14 residues. V shed 4 bases and J 5 bases; nucleotides not matched to a gene: 2. Germline loops: CDR1 SGHVS, CDR2 FNYEAQ. In DNA form, the CDR3 reads TGTGCCAGCAGCTCAGGACAGGATAATTCACCCCTCCACTTT. It yields the protein CASSSGQDNSPLHF. Drawing the rest from reference TRBV7-6 and TRBJ1-6, the complete variable domain is GAGVSQSPRYKVTKRGQDVALRCDPISGHVSLYWYRQALGQGPEFLTYFNYEAQQDKSGLPNDRFSAERPEGSISTLTIQRTEQRDSAMYRCASSSGQDNSPLHFGNGTRLTVT.

The chain carries TRBV27 and TRBJ1-5; D is uncertain. Trimming took 4 bases from V and 2 from J, leaving 15 bases between them. The CDR3 extends over 16 amino acids. Germline V gene lookup returns CDR1 MNHEY and CDR2 SMNVEV (reference sequence). CDR3 sequence (DNA): TGTGCCAGCAGTTATCTGCCCCTCCCAGGCAATCAGCCCCAGCATTTT. Encoded protein: CASSYLPLPGNQPQHF.